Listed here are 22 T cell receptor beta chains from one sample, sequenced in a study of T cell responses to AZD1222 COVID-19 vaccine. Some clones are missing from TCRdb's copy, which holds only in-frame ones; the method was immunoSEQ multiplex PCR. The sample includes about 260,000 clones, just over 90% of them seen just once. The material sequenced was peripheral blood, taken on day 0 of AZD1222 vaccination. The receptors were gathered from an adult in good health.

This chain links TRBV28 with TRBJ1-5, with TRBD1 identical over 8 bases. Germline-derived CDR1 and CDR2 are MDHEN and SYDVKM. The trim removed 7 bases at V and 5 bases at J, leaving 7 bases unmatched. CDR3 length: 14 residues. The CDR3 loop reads CASTIQGGHQPQHF. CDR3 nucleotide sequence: TGTGCCAGCACTATACAGGGGGGGCATCAGCCCCAGCATTTT. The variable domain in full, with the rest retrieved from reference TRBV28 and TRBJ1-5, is DVKVTQSSRYLVKRTGEKVFLECVQDMDHENMFWYRQDPGLGLRLIYFSYDVKMKEKGDIPEGYSVSREKKERFSLILESASTNQTSMYLCASTIQGGHQPQHFGDGTRLSIL.

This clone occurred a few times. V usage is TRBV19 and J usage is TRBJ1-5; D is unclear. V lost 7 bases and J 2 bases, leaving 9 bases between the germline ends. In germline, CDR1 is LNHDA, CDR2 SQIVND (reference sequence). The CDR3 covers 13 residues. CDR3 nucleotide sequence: TGTGCCAGTAACCCGGGCCGCAATCAGCCCCAGCATTTT. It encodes CASNPGRNQPQHF.

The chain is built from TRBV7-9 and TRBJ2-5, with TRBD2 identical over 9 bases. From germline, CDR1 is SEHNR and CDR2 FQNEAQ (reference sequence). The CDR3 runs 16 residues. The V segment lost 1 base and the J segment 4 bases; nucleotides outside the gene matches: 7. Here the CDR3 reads CASSLGVAGVLETQYF. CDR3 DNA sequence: TGTGCCAGCAGCTTAGGGGTAGCGGGGGTCCTAGAGACCCAGTACTTC.

CDR3 nucleotides: TGCGCCAGCAGTATTTCGGCGGTAAACACCGGGGAGCTGTTTTTT. Translating gives CASSISAVNTGELFF. The genes are TRBV4-3 and TRBJ2-2; D is ambiguous. The CDR3 totals 15 residues. V gave up 6 bases and J gave up 2 bases, with 13 bases separating them. Per the germline V gene, CDR1 is LGHNA and CDR2 is YSLEER.

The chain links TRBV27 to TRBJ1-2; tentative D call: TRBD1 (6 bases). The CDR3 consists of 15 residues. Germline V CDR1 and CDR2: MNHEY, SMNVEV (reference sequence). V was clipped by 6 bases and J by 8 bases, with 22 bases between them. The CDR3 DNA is TGTGCCAGCAGCCCCTGGGGGCAGGCCTTCCGGGGCTACACCTTC. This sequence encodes CASSPWGQAFRGYTF.

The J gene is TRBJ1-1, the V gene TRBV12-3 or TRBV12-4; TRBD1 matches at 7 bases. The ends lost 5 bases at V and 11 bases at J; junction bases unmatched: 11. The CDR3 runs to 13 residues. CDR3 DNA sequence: TGTGCCAGCAGTACAGGCAGGGGGTCTACGGCTTTCTTT. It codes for CASSTGRGSTAFF.

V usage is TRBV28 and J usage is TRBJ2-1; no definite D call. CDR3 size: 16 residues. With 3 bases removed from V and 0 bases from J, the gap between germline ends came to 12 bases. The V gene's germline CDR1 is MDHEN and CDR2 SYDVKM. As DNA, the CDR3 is TGTGCCAGCAGTTTGTTCAGGCGGAGCTCCTACAATGAGCAGTTCTTC. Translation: CASSLFRRSSYNEQFF.

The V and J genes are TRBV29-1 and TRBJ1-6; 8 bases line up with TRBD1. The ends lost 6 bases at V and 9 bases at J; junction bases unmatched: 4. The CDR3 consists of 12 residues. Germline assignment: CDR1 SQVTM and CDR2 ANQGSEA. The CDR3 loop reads CSVRQGTSPLHF. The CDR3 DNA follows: TGCAGCGTGAGACAGGGGACTTCACCCCTCCACTTT. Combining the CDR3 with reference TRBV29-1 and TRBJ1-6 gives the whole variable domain SAVISQKPSRDICQRGTSLTIQCQVDSQVTMMFWYRQQPGQSLTLIATANQGSEATYESGFVIDKFPISRPNLTFSTLTVSNMSPEDSSIYLCSVRQGTSPLHFGNGTRLTVT.

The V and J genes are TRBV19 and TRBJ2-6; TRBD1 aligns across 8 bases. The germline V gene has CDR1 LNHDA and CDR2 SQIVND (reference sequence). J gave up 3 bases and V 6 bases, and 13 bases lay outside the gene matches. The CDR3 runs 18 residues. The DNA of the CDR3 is TGTGCCAGTAGGGAGGGGACAGGAAAAAGTTTTGGGGCCAACGTCCTGACTTTC. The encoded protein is CASREGTGKSFGANVLTF. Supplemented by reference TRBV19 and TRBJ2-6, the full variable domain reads DGGITQSPKYLFRKEGQNVTLSCEQNLNHDAMYWYRQDPGQGLRLIYYSQIVNDFQKGDIAEGYSVSREKKESFPLTVTSAQKNPTAFYLCASREGTGKSFGANVLTFGAGSRLTVL.

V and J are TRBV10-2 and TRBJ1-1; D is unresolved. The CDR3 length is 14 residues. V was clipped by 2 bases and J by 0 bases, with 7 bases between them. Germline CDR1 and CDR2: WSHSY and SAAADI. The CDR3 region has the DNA TGCGCCAGCAGTGAGATAAACATGAACACTGAAGCTTTCTTT. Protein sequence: CASSEINMNTEAFF.

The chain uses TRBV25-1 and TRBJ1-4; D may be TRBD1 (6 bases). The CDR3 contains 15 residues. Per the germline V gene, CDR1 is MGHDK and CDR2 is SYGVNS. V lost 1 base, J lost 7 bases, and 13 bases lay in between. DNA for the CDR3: TGTGCCAGCAGTGAATCAAAGGGGGGAAGTGAAAAACTGTTTTTT. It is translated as CASSESKGGSEKLFF.

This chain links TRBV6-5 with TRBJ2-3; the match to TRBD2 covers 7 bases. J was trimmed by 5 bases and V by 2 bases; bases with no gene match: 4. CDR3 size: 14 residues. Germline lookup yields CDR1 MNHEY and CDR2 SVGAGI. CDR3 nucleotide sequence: TGTGCCAGCAGTTACGCTCGGGGGGAAGATACGCAGTATTTT. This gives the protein CASSYARGEDTQYF.

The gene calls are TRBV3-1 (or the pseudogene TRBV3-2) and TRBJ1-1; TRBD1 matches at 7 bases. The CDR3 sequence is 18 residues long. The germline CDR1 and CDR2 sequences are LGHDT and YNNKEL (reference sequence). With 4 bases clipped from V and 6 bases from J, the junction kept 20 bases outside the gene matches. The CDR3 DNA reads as TGTGCCAGCAGCCCCCACTTCGGGATCGGCAGGGGGGATTCTGAAGCTTTCTTT. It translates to CASSPHFGIGRGDSEAFF.

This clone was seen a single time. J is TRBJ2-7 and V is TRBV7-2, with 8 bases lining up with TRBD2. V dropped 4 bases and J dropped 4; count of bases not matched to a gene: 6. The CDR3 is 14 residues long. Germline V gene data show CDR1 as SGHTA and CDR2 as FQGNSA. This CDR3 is CASSSQRERYEQYF. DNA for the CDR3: TGTGCCAGCAGCTCGCAGCGGGAGCGGTACGAGCAGTACTTC.

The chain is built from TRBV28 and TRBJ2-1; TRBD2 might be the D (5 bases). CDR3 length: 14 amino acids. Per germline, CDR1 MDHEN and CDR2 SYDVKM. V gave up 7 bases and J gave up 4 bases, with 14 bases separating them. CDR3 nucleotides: TGTGCCAGCAATACCCGAGGGCCGTACAATGAGCAGTTCTTC. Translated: CASNTRGPYNEQFF.

CDR3: CASRAGGNTEAFF. The CDR3 region has the DNA TGTGCCAGTCGGGCGGGGGGGAACACTGAAGCTTTCTTT. This chain connects TRBV6-5 to TRBJ1-1; maybe TRBD1 (5 bases). CDR3 length equals 13 residues. Deletions cut 9 bases from V and 1 base from J, with 12 bases between. Germline loops: CDR1 MNHEY, CDR2 SVGAGI.

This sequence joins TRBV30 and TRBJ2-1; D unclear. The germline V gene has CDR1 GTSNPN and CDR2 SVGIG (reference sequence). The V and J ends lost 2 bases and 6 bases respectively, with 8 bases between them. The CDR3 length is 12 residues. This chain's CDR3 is CAWSKGLNEQFF. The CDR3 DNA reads TGTGCCTGGAGTAAGGGCCTCAATGAGCAGTTCTTC.

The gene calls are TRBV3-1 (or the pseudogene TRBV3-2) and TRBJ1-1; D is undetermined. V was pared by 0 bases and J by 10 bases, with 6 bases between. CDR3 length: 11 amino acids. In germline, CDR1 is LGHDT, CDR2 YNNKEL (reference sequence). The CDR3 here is CASSQELIAFF. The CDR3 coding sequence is TGTGCCAGCAGCCAAGAGTTGATAGCTTTCTTT.

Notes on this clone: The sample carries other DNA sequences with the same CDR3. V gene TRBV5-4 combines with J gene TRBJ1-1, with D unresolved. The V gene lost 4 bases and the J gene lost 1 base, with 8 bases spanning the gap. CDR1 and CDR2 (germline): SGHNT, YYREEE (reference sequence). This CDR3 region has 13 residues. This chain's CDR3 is CASSLARNTEAFF. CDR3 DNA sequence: TGTGCCAGCAGCCTCGCTAGGAACACTGAAGCTTTCTTT.

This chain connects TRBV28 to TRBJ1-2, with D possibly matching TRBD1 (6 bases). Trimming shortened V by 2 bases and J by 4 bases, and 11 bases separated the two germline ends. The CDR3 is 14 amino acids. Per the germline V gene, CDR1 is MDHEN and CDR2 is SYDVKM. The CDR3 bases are TGTGCCAGCAGTTTAAGAGGGGGGCTCTATGGCTACACCTTC. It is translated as CASSLRGGLYGYTF.

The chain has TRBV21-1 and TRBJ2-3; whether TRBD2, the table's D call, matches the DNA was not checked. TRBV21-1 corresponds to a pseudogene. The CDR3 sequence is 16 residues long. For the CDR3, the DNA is TGTGCCAGCAGCACACTAGCGGGAGTTCAAGAAGATACGCAGTATTTT. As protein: CASSTLAGVQEDTQYF.

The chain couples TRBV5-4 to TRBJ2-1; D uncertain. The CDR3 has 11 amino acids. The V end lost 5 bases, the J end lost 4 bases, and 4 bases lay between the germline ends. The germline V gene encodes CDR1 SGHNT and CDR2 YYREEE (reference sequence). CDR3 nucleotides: TGTGCCAGCAGTCAATACAATGAGCAGTTCTTC. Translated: CASSQYNEQFF.